This TCR beta chain is from a study of cytomegalovirus exposure and HLA in healthy donors (dated by TCRdb to 2016 to 2017). Study-wide context: An earlier analysis of some 500 of the donors reported 276 Gb of sequence data and around 110 million unique TCR beta sequences from 150 million to 200 million T cells. The study was designed to test whether signatures of past pathogen exposure could be identified by cataloging public T cell receptors. Across 398 genotyped donors of the cohort, an average of about 250,000 unique TCR beta nucleotide sequences per donor were sequenced, and 15% to 20% of those sequences were non-productive. Alongside the repertoire data, information on donor age, sex, ethnicity and CMV serostatus was compiled. Four to six DR-DQ haplotypes were handled as single units for association and clustering, since linkage in the cohort was strong. The T cell repertoires of about 700 subjects were profiled by immunosequencing and related to cytomegalovirus serostatus. Of the 300 to 500 genotyped donors, 80% to 90% were placed in the genetic ancestry cluster associated with self-reported Caucasian donors. A later genetic analysis used genome-wide SNP genotypes for about three fifths of the 666 donors, treating that subset as a discovery cohort. Rather than using new phenotypic data, the later analysis identified candidate immune exposures from TCR beta sequences and from how often those sequences occurred across donors. All discovery cohort repertoires had been generated on a single sequencing platform. To predict cytomegalovirus infection status, the study combined high-throughput TCR immunosequencing, statistical association of individual TCRs with disease status, and machine learning. An early release covering 550 to 700 HLA-typed donors comprised roughly 300 gigabases of sequencing data and approximately 85 million unique TCR sequences. HLA typing covered class I and class II loci at four-digit resolution. The number of typed donors differed by locus: about 620-630 for A, B, C, DRB1 and DQB1; some 500 for DQA1; some 610 for DPA1; and roughly 470 for DPB1. To decide whether each TCR beta V gene segment behaved as functional or pseudogenic, an earlier analysis of approximately 600 of the donors relied on high-throughput TCR beta sequencing. Along with the roughly 700-subject first cohort, a separate validation cohort of over 90 different subjects was used. In a later analysis, previously published TCR beta repertoires from about 640 donors were re-analyzed and high-resolution HLA genotyping was added so that TCR occurrence patterns could be studied.

As concerns this clone: Which antigen it targets is not known. No qualities accompany the bases; no much larger clone lies one base away.

Study-wide findings and limitations: Strong co-occurrence of HLA alleles, especially DR and DQ, made assigning TCR associations to individual alleles difficult. Linkage disequilibrium might explain the correlated functional status among segregating V segments, but an unknown experimental factor could not be excluded. It was suggested by the authors that the approach could potentially be generalized to other disease states and immunological phenotypes. According to a later analysis, TCR association rates differed among HLA loci, with DRB1 alleles showing the most associated TCRs and HLA-C alleles showing the fewest. A total of 150 to 200 TCR beta chains were listed by the study as associated with cytomegalovirus. Sequencing depth was assumed to be roughly uniform across donors in the presence/absence analyses, though that assumption may not hold. This cohort had only TCR beta chains sequenced, and the lack of alpha or paired-chain data limited which features could be detected. Several of the top co-occurrence clusters appeared to be linked to parvovirus B19, influenza, CMV and Epstein-Barr virus, according to a later analysis. Some IMGT-functional V segments, including TRBV6-2 and TRBV6-3, could not be told apart with the 87-base-pair reads, so those segments were excluded. At a false discovery rate of 0.05, a later analysis linked 16,951 TCR beta sequences to specific HLA alleles. A cluster of highly shared sequence variants was judged likely to represent a technical artifact of the sequencing pipeline. Because some donors lacked HLA typing at each locus, the association tests relied only on the typed subset. In vitro tests confirmed that a few of the cytomegalovirus-associated TCR beta chains recognize cytomegalovirus antigens. An association between a missense DCLRE1C variant and V-gene and J-gene trimming of TCR beta chains was found in a later genetic analysis and replicated in an independent cohort. CMV serostatus was the only immune exposure information available for the cohort. In both the original and validation cohorts, the classifier was reported to diagnose cytomegalovirus status with high specificity and sensitivity. In a later analysis, HLA-associated TCR beta chains showed more clonal expansion and lower generation probabilities than non-associated chains that were equally common. Across donors, most TCR sequences were observed very rarely, whereas some public TCRs were present in many individuals. Because counts were too low, about 15 rarely observed V segments, including chromosome 9 orphons, were left out of the earlier analysis of some 640 of the donors. A further reported finding was that TCR beta sequences accurately predicted the HLA-A and HLA-B alleles for most subjects in the first cohort. Broadly in line with IMGT annotations, most TCR beta V segments showed up in productive rearrangements about 90% or about 30% of the time in an earlier analysis of roughly 590 of the donors. Most CMV-associated TCR beta chains appeared to be HLA-restricted in a later analysis, and the HLA associations seemed to be driven largely by CMV exposure. In a later genetic analysis, fewer N-insertions in productive TCRs were reported among donors in an Asian-associated ancestry cluster than the approximately 710-donor mean.

Reading from cysteine to phenylalanine, the CDR3 counts 15 amino acids. Only CDR3 DNA is held: 45 bases, read in frame from base 1. Relative to germline, V is 4 bases shorter and J is 4 bases shorter, with 17 bases between their ends. The germline V gene specifies SGHRS as CDR1 and YFSETQ as CDR2. The cohort comprised hundreds of healthy bone marrow donors. Cohort members were all nominally healthy when sampled, although unrecorded immune exposures were likely present. The donor was CMV seronegative and belonged to the group of over 300 seronegative cohort members. A peripheral blood sample was provided by each donor, and peripheral blood mononuclear cells were used for TCR beta sequencing. Genomic DNA was extracted from the blood cell samples with the Qiagen DNeasy Blood Extraction Kit. Preparation of the library involved the immunoSEQ multiplex PCR assay. For the multiplex PCR, a mixture combining 60 forward primers for TCR Vbeta segments and 13 reverse primers for TCR Jbeta segments was used. The CDR3 region of rearranged TCR beta genes was amplified from genomic DNA with a multiplex PCR assay. On the Illumina HiSeq System, the amplified TCR beta libraries were sequenced as 87-base-pair reads. The original methods were these. Across the 670 or so repertoires, a later analysis counted tens of millions of unique TCR beta chains, 8.5 million to 12 million of which were shared by at least two donors. A nearest-neighbor algorithm error-corrected the raw reads and collapsed the reads into unique sequences, merging closely related sequences to remove PCR and sequencing errors. V, D and J gene segments were assigned by aligning CDR3 sequences to IMGT reference sequences. For a sequence to be retained, a match of at least six nucleotides was required to both a V gene segment and a J gene segment. A rearrangement was called productive if the CDR3 had no stop codons and remained in frame with V and J, and every other rearrangement was called non-productive. Following IMGT convention, CDR3 was defined as the stretch from the second conserved V-encoded cysteine up to the conserved J-encoded phenylalanine. The earlier analysis of about 610 of the donors excluded any sequence lacking an unambiguous match to a single V gene segment. An earlier analysis of a few hundred of the donors called V segments functional above 56.7% productive rearrangements and segregating when the between-donor standard deviation exceeded 5%. A statistical classification framework was built to diagnose cytomegalovirus status from the catalog of TCR beta chain sequences. A later analysis assigned V and J genes by comparing TCR nucleotide sequences with IMGT/GENE-DB human TR gene sequences. In a later analysis, CDR3 sequences and most-parsimonious VDJ recombination scenarios were assigned using the TCRdist pipeline. In a later analysis, each TCR beta chain was defined by its CDR3 amino acid sequence together with its V-gene family, and reads without a unique V-gene family were excluded. To address suspected cross-contamination and a sequencing artifact, a later analysis removed 592 highly shared, low-generation-probability nucleotide sequences. In a later analysis, a clonal expansion index was calculated for each public chain from normalized within-repertoire ranks of inferred template counts. Generation probabilities in a later analysis came from a VDJ recombination model fitted to out-of-frame rearrangements, and those results were checked against IGoR. Hypergeometric tests were used in a later analysis to score TCR-TCR, TCR-HLA and TCR-CMV co-occurrence, with a repertoire-size bias correction applied to the TCR pairs. A later analysis estimated false discovery rates by permuting HLA or CMV assignments 20 times. In a later analysis, co-occurring TCRs were grouped using DBSCAN, and TCRdist sequence similarity was added for clustering within HLA-allele-positive subsets. Repertoires with fewer than 30,000 or more than 120,000 public chains were left out of co-occurrence clustering, as were a few repertoires with anomalous nucleotide sharing. This is the immuneACCESS table as TCRdb keeps it, with only in-frame sequences that have V and J called. A part of the clones is gone; compared with another copy, unresolved V genes explain less than half, and the rest is unexplained. Clone size and the V and J calls come from that table; the DNA yielded D and trimming. Here the sample has just over 150,000 clones; around nine tenths occur a single time. Approximately 2% of the sample rests with the top ten.

This receptor chain uses TRBV5-1 and TRBJ1-1; TRBD1 might be the D gene, on 5 matching bases. The sample was PBMCs. The origin of this receptor is a woman aged 18-30 years in good health and CMV-seronegative. The CDR3 region reads CASSPDGDGSTEAFF. The sequenced DNA is TGCGCCAGCAGCCCCGATGGGGACGGGAGCACTGAAGCTTTCTTT.